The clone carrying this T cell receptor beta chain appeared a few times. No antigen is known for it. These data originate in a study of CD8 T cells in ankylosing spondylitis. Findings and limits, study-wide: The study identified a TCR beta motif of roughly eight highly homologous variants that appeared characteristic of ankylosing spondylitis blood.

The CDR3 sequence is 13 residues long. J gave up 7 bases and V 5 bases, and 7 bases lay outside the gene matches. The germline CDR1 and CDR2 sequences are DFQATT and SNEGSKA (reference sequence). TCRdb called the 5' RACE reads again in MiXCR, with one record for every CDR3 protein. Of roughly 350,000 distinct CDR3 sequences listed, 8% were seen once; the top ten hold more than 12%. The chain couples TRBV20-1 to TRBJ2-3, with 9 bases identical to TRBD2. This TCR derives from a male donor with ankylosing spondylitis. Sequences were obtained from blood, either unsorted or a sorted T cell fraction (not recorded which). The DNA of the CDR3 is TGCAGTGCTCATGGGCGGGAGGGGAATACGCAGTATTTT. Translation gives CSAHGREGNTQYF.